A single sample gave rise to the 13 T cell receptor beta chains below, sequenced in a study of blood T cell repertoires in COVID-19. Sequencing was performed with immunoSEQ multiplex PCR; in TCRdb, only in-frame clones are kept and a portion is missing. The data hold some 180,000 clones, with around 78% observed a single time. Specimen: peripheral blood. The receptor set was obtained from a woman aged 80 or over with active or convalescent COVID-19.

As DNA, the CDR3 is TGCGCCAGCAGCCTCTCTTTAGCTGGTCGTAATGAAAAACTGTTTTTT. Amino acid sequence: CASSLSLAGRNEKLFF. The chain links TRBV5-1 to TRBJ1-4; no clear D. Between the trimmed V and J ends, which lost 4 bases and 4 bases, there was a span of 17 bases. Looked up from germline, CDR1 is SGHRS and CDR2 is YFSETQ. The CDR3 is 16 residues long. Based on the CDR3 plus reference TRBV5-1 and TRBJ1-4, the full variable domain is KAGVTQTPRYLIKTRGQQVTLSCSPISGHRSVSWYQQTPGQGLQFLFEYFSETQRNKGNFPGRFSGRQFSNSRSEMNVSTLELGDSALYLCASSLSLAGRNEKLFFGSGTQLSVL.

CDR3 sequence (DNA): TGTGCCAGCGGGGACAGAGAGTACAATGAGCAGTTCTTC. Residues: CASGDREYNEQFF. V and J are TRBV6-5 and TRBJ2-1; 7 bases agree with TRBD1. Trimming cost V 8 bases and J 4 bases; bases outside gene matches: 5. This CDR3 comprises 13 residues. Germline V CDR1 and CDR2: MNHEY, SVGAGI.

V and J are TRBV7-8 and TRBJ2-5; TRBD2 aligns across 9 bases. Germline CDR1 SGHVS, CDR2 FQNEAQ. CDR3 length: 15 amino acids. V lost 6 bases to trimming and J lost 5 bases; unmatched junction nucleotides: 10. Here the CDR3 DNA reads TGTGCCAGCAGGGGAGGGTCTAGCGGGGCTGAGACCCAGTACTTC. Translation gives CASRGGSSGAETQYF.

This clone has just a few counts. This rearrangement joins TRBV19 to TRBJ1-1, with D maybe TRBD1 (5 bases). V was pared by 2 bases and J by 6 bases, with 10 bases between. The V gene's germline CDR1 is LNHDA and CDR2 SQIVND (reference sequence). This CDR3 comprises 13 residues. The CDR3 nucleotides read TGTGCCAGTAGTATAACAGGTACCGCTGAAGCTTTCTTT. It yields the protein CASSITGTAEAFF.

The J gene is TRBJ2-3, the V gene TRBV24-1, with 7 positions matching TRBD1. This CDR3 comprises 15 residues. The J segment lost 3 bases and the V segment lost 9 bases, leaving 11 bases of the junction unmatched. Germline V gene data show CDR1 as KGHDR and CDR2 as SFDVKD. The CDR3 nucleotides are TGTGCCACCGCGACCCGGGACAGATCTACAGATACGCAGTATTTT. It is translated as CATATRDRSTDTQYF.

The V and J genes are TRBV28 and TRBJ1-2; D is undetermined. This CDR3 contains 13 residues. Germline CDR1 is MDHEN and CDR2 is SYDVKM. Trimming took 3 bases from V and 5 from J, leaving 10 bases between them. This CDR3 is CASSLGREYGYTF. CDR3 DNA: TGTGCCAGCAGTTTGGGGAGAGAATATGGCTACACCTTC.

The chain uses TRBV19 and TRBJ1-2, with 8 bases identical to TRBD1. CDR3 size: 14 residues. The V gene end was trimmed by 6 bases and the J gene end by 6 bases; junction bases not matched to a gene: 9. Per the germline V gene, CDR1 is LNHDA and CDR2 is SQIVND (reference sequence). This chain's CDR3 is CASRPRGQGNGYTF. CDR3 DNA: TGTGCCAGTAGACCCCGAGGACAGGGCAATGGCTACACCTTC.

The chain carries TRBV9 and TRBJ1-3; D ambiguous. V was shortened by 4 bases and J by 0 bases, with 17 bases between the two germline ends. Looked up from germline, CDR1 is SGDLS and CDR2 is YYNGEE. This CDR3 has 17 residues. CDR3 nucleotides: TGTGCCAGCAGCACCCGACGCGACCGGAGCTCTGGAAACACCATATATTTT. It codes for CASSTRRDRSSGNTIYF.

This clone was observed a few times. CDR3 residues: CASSLLGTGRAPLHF. The CDR3 nucleotides are TGTGCCAGCAGCTTACTCGGGACAGGTCGGGCACCCCTCCACTTT. The rearrangement uses TRBV7-8 and TRBJ1-6; 8 positions agree with TRBD1. The CDR3 is made up of 15 amino acids. Germline trimming cut 2 bases from V and 11 bases from J; bases unmatched to any gene: 8. CDR1 and CDR2 from the germline V gene are SGHVS and FQNEAQ.

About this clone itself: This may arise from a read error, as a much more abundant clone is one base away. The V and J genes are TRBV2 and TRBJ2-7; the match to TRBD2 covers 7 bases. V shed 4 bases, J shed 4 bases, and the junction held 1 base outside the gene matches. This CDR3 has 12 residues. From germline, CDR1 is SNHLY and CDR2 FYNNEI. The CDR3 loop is CASSGEGYEQYF. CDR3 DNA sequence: TGTGCCAGCAGTGGGGAGGGGTACGAGCAGTACTTC.

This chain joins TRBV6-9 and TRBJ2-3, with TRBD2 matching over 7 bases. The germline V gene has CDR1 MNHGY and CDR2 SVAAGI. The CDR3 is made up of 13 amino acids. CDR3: CRSVAGVTDTQYF. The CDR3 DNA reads TGTCGGTCTGTCGCGGGGGTCACAGATACGCAGTATTTT.

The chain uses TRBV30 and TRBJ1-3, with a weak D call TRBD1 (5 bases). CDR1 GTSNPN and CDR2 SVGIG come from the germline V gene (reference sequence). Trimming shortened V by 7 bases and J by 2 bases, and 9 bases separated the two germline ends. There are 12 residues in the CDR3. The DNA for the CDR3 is TGTGCCTCTGCCAGGGCTGGAAACACCATATATTTT. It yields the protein CASARAGNTIYF.

Here the CDR3 DNA reads TGTGCCAGCAGCTTCCAATTCTCGGGGGGGCGACGAACTGAAGCTTTCTTT. Translating it yields CASSFQFSGGRRTEAFF. The V and J genes are TRBV7-2 and TRBJ1-1; the D gene is possibly TRBD1 (6 bases). Germline assignment: CDR1 SGHTA and CDR2 FQGNSA. V lost 3 bases and J 5 bases, leaving 22 bases between the germline ends. The CDR3 totals 17 residues.